The entry below describes one T cell receptor beta chain. Its cognate antigen is unknown. Primers included in the PCR were 60 Vbeta and 13 Jbeta primers. As processed by the authors: In a later analysis, of 80 million to 90 million unique beta chains, some 10 million appeared in at least two donors. The method was immunoSEQ multiplex PCR; TCRdb's version includes in-frame clones alone and lacks a portion of them. The V and J calls and clone size were taken over from that table, and D and trimming were inferred from the DNA. Of fewer than 150,000 clones in the sample, approximately 80% were seen once. V lost 5 bases and J lost 7, with 12 bases in between. The V gene's germline CDR1 is SGHRS and CDR2 YFSETQ. The CDR3 extends over 13 amino acids. The data stem from a study of cytomegalovirus exposure and HLA in healthy donors. Findings and limits, study-wide: Per published accounts, TCR beta sequences correctly predicted the HLA-A and HLA-B alleles of most subjects.

The V call is TRBV5-1, the J call TRBJ2-2, with a weak D call TRBD2 (5 bases). Sequenced sample: PBMCs. The source is a young man in good health and CMV-seronegative. The CDR3 DNA follows: TGCGCCAGCAGAGTAAGTGAGGGCGGGGAGCTGTTTTTT. The encoded protein is CASRVSEGGELFF.